One and the same sample provided the 32 T cell receptor beta chains below, sequenced in a study of molecular identifiers for immune sequencing clone quantification (dated by TCRdb to the late 2010s). The method was PCR. For sequencing, a NextSeq 500 was employed. TCRdb itself trimmed the public reads at Q25 with fastp, ran MiXCR and retained productive beta chains. Rows with one shared CDR3 protein collapse into an entry with the most common genes and DNA. Recorded for this sample are approximately 680,000 distinct CDR3 sequences; around 25% of them occurred a single time. The ten most abundant clones make up 0.75% to 0.8% of the sample. Sequenced sample: naive CD8+ T cells from blood, with Jurkat cell RNA spiked in. The cell subset or site label of this sample denotes: FACS-sorted CD8+CD4-CCR7+CD45RA+ naive T cells. These receptors originate from a human donor in good health. Some libraries in this study had Jurkat cell RNA spiked in.

This clonotype occurred a few times. This sequence joins TRBV9 and TRBJ2-5, with D possibly being TRBD1 or TRBD2 (6 bases each). Germline CDR1 is SGDLS and CDR2 is YYNGEE. The CDR3 extends over 13 amino acids. Trimming left V 2 bases short and J 4 bases short, with 9 bases between. The CDR3 DNA follows: TGTGCCAGCAGCGTCGGGGGCGCAGAGACCCAGTACTTC. Its protein product is CASSVGGAETQYF.

This clonotype was observed many times. The rearrangement joins TRBV14 to TRBJ2-5; TRBD1 agrees at 8 bases. The length of the CDR3 is 15 residues. The germline gives CDR1 SGHDN, CDR2 FVKESK. Trimming cost V 1 base and J 1 base; bases outside gene matches: 2. CDR3 bases: TGTGCCAGCAGCCAAGGGGACAGGAGCCAAGAGACCCAGTACTTC. Translating it yields CASSQGDRSQETQYF. Using reference TRBV14 and TRBJ2-5 for the parts outside the CDR3, the full variable domain is EAGVTQFPSHSVIEKGQTVTLRCDPISGHDNLYWYRRVMGKEIKFLLHFVKESKQDESGMPNNRFLAERTGGTYSTLKVQPAELEDSGVYFCASSQGDRSQETQYFGPGTRLLVL.

The rearrangement links TRBV4-3 to TRBJ2-2, with a tentative D call TRBD1 (5 bases). The CDR3 loop spans 15 amino acids. Germline V CDR1 and CDR2: LGHNA, YSLEER. Trimming shortened V by 1 base and J by 4 bases, and 10 bases separated the two germline ends. The chain's CDR3 is CASSQVQGATGELFF. DNA of the CDR3: TGCGCCAGCAGCCAAGTTCAAGGGGCCACCGGGGAGCTGTTTTTT.

This clonotype was recorded a few times. The chain links TRBV20-1 to TRBJ2-7; possibly TRBD1 or TRBD2 for D (7 bases each). The germline CDR1 and CDR2 sequences are DFQATT and SNEGSKA (reference sequence). V lost 6 bases, J lost 5 bases, and 26 bases lay in between. The CDR3 is 16 residues long. The CDR3 region is CSARSWGQWGGDEQYF. The CDR3 bases are TGCAGTGCACGGAGCTGGGGACAGTGGGGGGGAGACGAGCAGTACTTC.

This clonotype occurred many times. This CDR3 is CASSQIAQGADGYTF. The CDR3 nucleotides are TGTGCCAGCAGCCAAATCGCACAGGGCGCTGACGGCTACACCTTC. This rearrangement joins TRBV14 to TRBJ1-2; the D gene is possibly TRBD1 (6 bases). CDR3 length equals 15 residues. The germline gives CDR1 SGHDN, CDR2 FVKESK. V was cut by 2 bases and J by 8 bases, with 18 bases left in between. Looking up the rest from reference TRBV14 and TRBJ1-2 gives the full variable domain: EAGVTQFPSHSVIEKGQTVTLRCDPISGHDNLYWYRRVMGKEIKFLLHFVKESKQDESGMPNNRFLAERTGGTYSTLKVQPAELEDSGVYFCASSQIAQGADGYTFGSGTRLTVV.

About this clonotype itself: This may come from a read error, since a much larger clone is one base off. The CDR3, as DNA: TGCGCCAGCAGCCAAGCCGCGTTGACTTGCACAGATACGCAGTATTTT. The encoded protein is CASSQAALTCTDTQYF. The V call is TRBV4-3, the J call TRBJ2-3; D is unresolved. Trimming shortened V by 1 base and J by 1 base, and 12 bases separated the two germline ends. The CDR3 has 16 amino acids. Germline values: CDR1 LGHNA, CDR2 YSLEER.

This clonotype was recorded many times. This chain connects TRBV29-1 to TRBJ2-5, with 12 bases identical to TRBD2. In germline, CDR1 is SQVTM, CDR2 ANQGSEA. V lost 3 bases, J lost 7 bases, and 6 bases stayed unmatched. The CDR3 extends over 14 amino acids. The chain's CDR3 is CSVEGLAGHRTQYF. Written as DNA, the CDR3 is TGCAGCGTTGAGGGACTAGCGGGCCACCGGACCCAGTACTTC.

This clonotype was seen repeatedly, ten times or more. The chain links TRBV7-9 to TRBJ2-2; D uncertain. V lost 4 bases to trimming and J lost 0 bases, with 12 bases between them. The CDR3 covers 16 residues. Germline lookup yields CDR1 SEHNR and CDR2 FQNEAQ (reference sequence). In DNA form, the CDR3 reads TGTGCCAGCAGCTCCCTCCAGCGCGCGAACACCGGGGAGCTGTTTTTT. Translated, it gives CASSSLQRANTGELFF. The full variable domain, with the rest looked up from reference TRBV7-9 and TRBJ2-2, is DTGVSQNPRHKITKRGQNVTFRCDPISEHNRLYWYRQTLGQGPEFLTYFQNEAQLEKSRLLSDRFSAERPKGSFSTLEIQRTEQGDSAMYLCASSSLQRANTGELFFGEGSRLTVL.

For this clonotype: This sequence may be a read error, since a much larger clone differs from it by one base. The rearrangement links TRBV6-5 to TRBJ1-1; D perhaps matches TRBD1 (6 bases). The CDR3 runs to 15 residues. The V gene's germline CDR1 is MNHEY and CDR2 SVGAGI. The CDR3 region is CASSYLGAFDTVAFF. The CDR3 DNA follows: TGTGCCAGCAGTTACTTGGGGGCGTTTGACACTGTAGCTTTCTTT.

In regard to this clonotype: This may stem from a read error, because a much larger clone lies one nucleotide away. The CDR3 is CVSKNLAGGLHTQYF. In DNA form, the CDR3 reads TGTGTCAGCAAAAATCTAGCGGGGGGGCTTCATACGCAGTATTTT. This chain joins TRBV12-3 or TRBV12-4 and TRBJ2-3, with TRBD2 matching 12 bases. The CDR3 runs to 15 residues.

In its sample, this clonotype was seen a few times. J is TRBJ1-1 and V is TRBV10-3; D remains unclear. This CDR3 has 12 residues. V dropped 2 bases and J dropped 8 bases, with 9 bases sitting between them. CDR1 ENHRY and CDR2 SYGVKD come from the germline V gene. For the CDR3, the DNA is TGTGCCATCAGTGAGACGGCAGTGGAAGCTTTCTTT. Amino acid sequence: CAISETAVEAFF.

This clonotype occurred many times. This chain connects TRBV4-3 to TRBJ1-3, with D uncertain. The CDR3 length is 15 residues. In germline, CDR1 is LGHNA, CDR2 YSLEER. V lost 1 base, J lost 0 bases, and 7 bases lay in between. The CDR3 DNA reads as TGCGCCAGCAGCCAAGCCCCGAGCTCTGGAAACACCATATATTTT. It codes for CASSQAPSSGNTIYF.

This clonotype has at least ten counts. The chain is built from TRBV5-1 and TRBJ2-3; 9 bases map to TRBD1. The J segment lost 2 bases and the V segment lost 4 bases, leaving 8 bases of the junction unmatched. This CDR3 has 16 amino acids. Germline CDR1 SGHRS, CDR2 YFSETQ. The CDR3 spells CASSPRDRENTDTQYF. The CDR3 DNA follows: TGCGCCAGCAGCCCACGGGACAGGGAAAACACAGATACGCAGTATTTT.

Comments on this clonotype: A clone one base away is much larger, so this may be a read error. The rearrangement joins TRBV7-2 to TRBJ2-2, with D possibly matching TRBD2 (6 bases). The CDR3 loop spans 16 amino acids. V was cut by 5 bases and J by 4 bases, with 17 bases left in between. In germline, CDR1 is SGHTA, CDR2 FQGNSA. In DNA form, the CDR3 reads TGTGCCAGCAGCCCGCAGACTAGTCAGGGCACCGGGGAGCTGTTTTTT. Amino acid sequence: CASSPQTSQGTGELFF.

This chain joins TRBV10-2 and TRBJ2-7, with 12 bases aligning to TRBD2. The CDR3 has 15 amino acids. Germline CDR1 is WSHSY and CDR2 is SAAADI. Trimming took 0 bases from V and 6 from J; bases not matched to a gene: 3. CDR3 sequence: CASSESLAGGGEQYF. CDR3 DNA sequence: TGCGCCAGCAGTGAGTCGCTAGCGGGAGGGGGCGAGCAGTACTTC.

This clonotype was observed at least ten times. In DNA, the CDR3 is TGCAGTGCTAGAGACCAATACAACTCCTACGAGCAGTACTTC. This sequence encodes CSARDQYNSYEQYF. The rearrangement joins TRBV20-1 to TRBJ2-7; D gene ambiguous. Trimming took off 0 bases at V and 0 bases at J, with 9 bases between the two ends. The length of the CDR3 is 14 residues. Germline CDR1 is DFQATT and CDR2 is SNEGSKA (reference sequence).

The chain combines TRBV4-3 with TRBJ2-3; D is perhaps TRBD2 (5 bases). V was clipped by 0 bases and J by 0 bases, with 10 bases between them. This CDR3 comprises 16 residues. Germline V gives CDR1 LGHNA, CDR2 YSLEER. CDR3 amino acids: CASSQDRSGSTDTQYF. The CDR3 region has the DNA TGCGCCAGCAGCCAAGATAGGAGCGGCAGCACAGATACGCAGTATTTT.

This clonotype was detected ten times or more. This rearrangement joins TRBV14 to TRBJ2-7, with D perhaps TRBD2 (6 bases). This CDR3 region has 16 residues. CDR1 SGHDN and CDR2 FVKESK come from the germline V gene. Trimming cost V 3 bases and J 5 bases, with 20 bases left between them. CDR3 loop: CASSQNAGAPGDEQYF. Written as DNA, the CDR3 is TGTGCCAGCAGCCAGAATGCCGGGGCCCCGGGGGACGAGCAGTACTTC.

This clonotype came up many times. This chain links TRBV6-5 with TRBJ2-5; D is undetermined. Germline CDR1 MNHEY, CDR2 SVGAGI. Deletions cut 6 bases from V and 5 bases from J, with 13 bases between. This CDR3 is built from 13 residues. The chain's CDR3 is CASSRQPVETQYF. CDR3 nucleotides: TGTGCCAGCAGCAGACAACCAGTTGAGACCCAGTACTTC.

On this clonotype: Possible read error: a much larger clone is one base away. The V call is TRBV24-1, the J call TRBJ2-3; 8 nucleotides line up with TRBD2. This CDR3 contains 16 residues. Germline CDR1 is KGHDR and CDR2 is SFDVKD. The J segment lost 1 base and the V segment lost 9 bases, leaving 11 bases of the junction unmatched. CDR3 loop: CATPKRRGVCTDTQYF. CDR3 sequence (DNA): TGTGCCACCCCTAAGCGGCGGGGGGTCTGCACAGATACGCAGTATTTT.

This clonotype was observed a few times. This chain links TRBV2 with TRBJ2-2; 12 positions agree with TRBD2. Unmatched junction bases numbered 10, after V lost 3 bases and J lost 5 bases. This CDR3 has 18 residues. The germline V gene encodes CDR1 SNHLY and CDR2 FYNNEI. CDR3 residues: CASSDTLAGGSSTGELFF. DNA of the CDR3: TGTGCCAGCAGTGATACGCTAGCGGGGGGGTCCTCGACCGGGGAGCTGTTTTTT. Drawing the rest from reference TRBV2 and TRBJ2-2, the complete variable domain is EPEVTQTPSHQVTQMGQEVILRCVPISNHLYFYWYRQILGQKVEFLVSFYNNEISEKSEIFDDQFSVERPDGSNFTLKIRSTKLEDSAMYFCASSDTLAGGSSTGELFFGEGSRLTVL.

The gene calls are TRBV20-1 and TRBJ2-5; D is possibly TRBD2 (6 bases). The CDR3 extends over 13 amino acids. Germline lookup yields CDR1 DFQATT and CDR2 SNEGSKA (reference sequence). The germline V and J ends were trimmed by 1 base and 3 bases, with 9 bases remaining between them. CDR3 sequence: CSARGTMEETQYF. For the CDR3, the DNA is TGCAGTGCTAGAGGGACTATGGAAGAGACCCAGTACTTC.

With respect to this clonotype: This sequence may be a read error, since a much larger clone differs from it by one base. Because the CDR3 is missing its conserved closing phenylalanine or tryptophan, this is likely a read error. The genes are TRBV27 and TRBJ2-3, with D uncertain. Trimming cost V 0 bases and J 0 bases, with 7 bases left between them. The length of the CDR3 is 15 residues. Looked up from germline, CDR1 is MNHEY and CDR2 is SMNVEV (reference sequence). This chain's CDR3 is CASSLSDGSTDTQYL. Here the CDR3 DNA reads TGTGCCAGCAGTTTATCCGACGGAAGCACAGATACGCAGTATTTA.

At least ten counts were recorded for this clonotype. This rearrangement joins TRBV7-9 to TRBJ1-1, with D tentatively TRBD1 (5 bases). The CDR3 has 13 residues. Trimming removed 3 bases at V and 4 bases at J, with 9 bases between. Germline assignment: CDR1 SEHNR and CDR2 FQNEAQ (reference sequence). CDR3: CASSFSGFTEAFF. The CDR3 DNA reads TGTGCCAGCAGCTTTTCAGGGTTCACTGAAGCTTTCTTT.

The rearrangement joins TRBV7-8 to TRBJ2-7; weak D call: TRBD1 (6 bases). This CDR3 spans 15 amino acids. Trimming shortened V by 5 bases and J by 5 bases, and 19 bases separated the two germline ends. Germline V lookup: CDR1 SGHVS, CDR2 FQNEAQ. The CDR3 nucleotides are TGTGCCAGCAGCGAAAACCAGGGGAGCCGGGACGAGCAGTACTTC. Its protein is CASSENQGSRDEQYF.

As to this clonotype: This may come from a read error, since a much larger clone is one base off. V gene TRBV24-1 combines with J gene TRBJ2-1, with 9 bases matching TRBD2. Germline V gene data show CDR1 as KGHDR and CDR2 as SFDVKD. The CDR3 length is 15 residues. Trimming cost V 3 bases and J 6 bases; bases outside gene matches: 5. The CDR3 reads CATSDLSGSINEQFF. In DNA, the CDR3 is TGTGCCACCAGTGATCTTAGCGGGAGTATCAATGAGCAGTTCTTC.

Points on this clonotype: A junction boundary mismatches the germline segment, possibly from a read error. The rearrangement links TRBV9 to TRBJ1-3, with a weak D call TRBD1 (6 bases). The CDR3 length is 15 residues. Germline V gene data show CDR1 as SGDLS and CDR2 as YYNGEE. The CDR3 spells CASSPRGDSGNTKYF. The CDR3 nucleotides are TGTGCCAGCAGCCCAAGGGGGGACTCTGGAAACACCAAATATTTT.

The table lists this clonotype with a count of one. A much larger clone lies one base from this, so it may be a read error. This rearrangement joins TRBV5-1 to TRBJ2-7; D tentatively fits TRBD1 or TRBD2 (5 bases each). Germline V gene lookup returns CDR1 SGHRS and CDR2 YFSETQ. The CDR3 contains 15 residues. The CDR3 protein is CASSFARDEPYVQYF. CDR3 DNA: TGCGCCAGCAGCTTCGCCCGGGACGAGCCCTACGTGCAGTACTTC.

The rearrangement links TRBV7-9 to TRBJ2-7; 9 bases fit TRBD2. From germline, CDR1 is SEHNR and CDR2 FQNEAQ (reference sequence). Trimming at V came to 5 bases and at J to 4 bases, leaving 12 bases not matched to a gene. The CDR3 has 16 residues. CDR3 sequence (DNA): TGTGCCAGCAGCCCGACGGGTAGCGGGAGTCCTTACGAGCAGTACTTC. This gives the protein CASSPTGSGSPYEQYF.

V usage is TRBV9 and J usage is TRBJ2-5, with unresolved D. Trimming took 3 bases from V and 3 from J, leaving 12 bases between them. The CDR3 length is 14 residues. The germline CDR1 and CDR2 sequences are SGDLS and YYNGEE. The CDR3 sequence: CASSALLREETQYF. In nucleotides, the CDR3 is TGTGCCAGCAGCGCGCTTTTGCGAGAAGAGACCCAGTACTTC.

V usage is TRBV12-3 or TRBV12-4 and J usage is TRBJ2-7; D possibly corresponds to TRBD2 (6 bases). The CDR3 sequence is 13 residues long. The V gene lost 8 bases and the J gene lost 7 bases, with 18 bases spanning the gap. CDR3 in amino acids: CASGTLSSWEQYF. The CDR3 nucleotides are TGTGCCAGCGGGACTCTGTCATCGTGGGAGCAGTACTTC.

The CDR3, as DNA: TGTGCCAGCAGCTCCGATGGGTGGGAGCTGTTTTTT. This codes for CASSSDGWELFF. V usage is TRBV9 and J usage is TRBJ2-2; D remains unclear. The germline V and J ends were trimmed by 4 bases and 9 bases, with 10 bases remaining between them. Germline values: CDR1 SGDLS, CDR2 YYNGEE. The CDR3 is made up of 12 amino acids. Using reference TRBV9 and TRBJ2-2 for the parts outside the CDR3, the full variable domain is DSGVTQTPKHLITATGQRVTLRCSPRSGDLSVYWYQQSLDQGLQFLIQYYNGEERAKGNILERFSAQQFPDLHSELNLSSLELGDSALYFCASSSDGWELFFGEGSRLTVL.